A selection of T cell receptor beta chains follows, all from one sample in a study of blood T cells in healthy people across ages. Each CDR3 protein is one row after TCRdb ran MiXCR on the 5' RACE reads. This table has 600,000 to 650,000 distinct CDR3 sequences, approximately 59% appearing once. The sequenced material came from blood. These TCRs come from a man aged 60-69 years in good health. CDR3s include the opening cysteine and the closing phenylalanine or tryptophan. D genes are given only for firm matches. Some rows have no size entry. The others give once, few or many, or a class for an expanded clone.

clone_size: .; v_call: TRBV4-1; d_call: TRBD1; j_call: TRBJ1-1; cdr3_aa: CASSQTKQGENTEAFF; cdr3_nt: TGCGCCAGCAGCCAAACCAAACAGGGGGAGAACACTGAAGCTTTCTTT
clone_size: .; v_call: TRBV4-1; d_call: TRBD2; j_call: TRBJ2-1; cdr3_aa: CASSRTSGGDGEQFF; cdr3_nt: TGCGCCAGCAGCCGGACTAGCGGGGGGGATGGTGAGCAGTTCTTC
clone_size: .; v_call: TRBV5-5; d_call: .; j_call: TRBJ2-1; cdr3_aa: CASSLNYASYNEQFF; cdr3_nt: TGTGCCAGCAGCTTGAACTACGCCTCCTACAATGAGCAGTTCTTC
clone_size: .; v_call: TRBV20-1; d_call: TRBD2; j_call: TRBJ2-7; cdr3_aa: CSARDPGAGGSSEQYF; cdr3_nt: TGCAGTGCTAGAGATCCAGGAGCGGGGGGGAGTTCCGAGCAGTACTTC
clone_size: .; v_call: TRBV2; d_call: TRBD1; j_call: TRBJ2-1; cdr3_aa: CARSRTGSSDEQFF; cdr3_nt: TGTGCCAGGTCGAGGACAGGGTCTAGCGATGAGCAGTTCTTC
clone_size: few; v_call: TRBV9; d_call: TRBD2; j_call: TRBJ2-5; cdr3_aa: CASSGVGLADETQYF; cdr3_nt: TGTGCCAGCAGCGGAGTCGGACTAGCGGACGAGACCCAGTACTTC
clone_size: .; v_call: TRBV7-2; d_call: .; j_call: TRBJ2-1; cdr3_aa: CASSLAGNHEQFF; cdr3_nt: TGTGCCAGCAGCTTAGCGGGCAACCATGAGCAGTTCTTC
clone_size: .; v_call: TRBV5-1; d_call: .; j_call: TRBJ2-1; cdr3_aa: CASSLSLSSAGNEQFF; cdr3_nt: TGCGCCAGCAGCTTGAGCCTCTCTTCAGCCGGGAATGAGCAGTTCTTC
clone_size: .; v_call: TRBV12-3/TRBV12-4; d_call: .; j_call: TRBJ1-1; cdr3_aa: CASTPGITYTEAFF; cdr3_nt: TGTGCCAGCACCCCAGGTATTACCTACACTGAAGCTTTCTTT
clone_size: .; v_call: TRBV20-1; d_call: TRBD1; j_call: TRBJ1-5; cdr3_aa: CSAIDRGNNQPQHF; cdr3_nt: TGCAGTGCTATAGACAGGGGTAACAATCAGCCCCAGCATTTT
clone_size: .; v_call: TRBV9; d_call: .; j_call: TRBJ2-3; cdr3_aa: CASSFDLNTALDTQYF; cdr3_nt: TGTGCCAGCAGTTTTGACCTAAACACCGCTTTGGATACGCAGTATTTT
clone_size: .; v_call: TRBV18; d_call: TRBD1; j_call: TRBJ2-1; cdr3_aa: CASSPGTGGLYEQFF; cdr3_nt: TGTGCCAGCTCACCAGGGACAGGTGGTTTATATGAGCAGTTCTTC
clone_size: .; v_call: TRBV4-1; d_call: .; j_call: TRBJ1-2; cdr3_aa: CASSQVSGGRGYTF; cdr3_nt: TGCGCCAGCAGCCAAGTGAGCGGGGGCAGGGGCTACACCTTC
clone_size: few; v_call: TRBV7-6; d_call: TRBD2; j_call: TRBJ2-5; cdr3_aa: CASSLEPRTSGQETQYF; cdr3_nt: TGTGCCAGCAGCTTAGAGCCCCGGACTAGCGGGCAAGAGACCCAGTACTTC
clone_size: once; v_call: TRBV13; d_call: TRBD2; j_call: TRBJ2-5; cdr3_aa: CASSLTPGLAGPNGETQYF; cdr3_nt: TGTGCCAGCAGCTTAACCCCGGGACTAGCGGGGCCCAATGGGGAGACCCAGTACTTC
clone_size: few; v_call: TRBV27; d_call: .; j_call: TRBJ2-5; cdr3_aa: CASSPTRRQETQYF; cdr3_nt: TGTGCCAGCAGTCCGACTAGGAGACAAGAGACCCAGTACTTC
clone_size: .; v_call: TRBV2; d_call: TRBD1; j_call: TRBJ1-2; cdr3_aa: CASSAGGRGYGYTF; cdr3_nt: TGTGCCAGCAGTGCAGGGGGCCGGGGCTATGGCTACACCTTC
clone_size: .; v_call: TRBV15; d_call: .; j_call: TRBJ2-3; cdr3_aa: CATSRTQPGRDTQYF; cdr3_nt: TGTGCCACCAGCAGAACGCAGCCGGGACGAGATACGCAGTATTTT
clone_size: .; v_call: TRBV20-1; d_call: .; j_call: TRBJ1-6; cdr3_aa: CSARGEGTYNSPLHF; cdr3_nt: TGCAGTGCTAGAGGGGAGGGGACGTATAATTCACCCCTCCACTTT
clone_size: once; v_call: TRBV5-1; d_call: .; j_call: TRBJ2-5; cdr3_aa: CASSKRGGGLETQYF; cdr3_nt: TGCGCCAGCAGCAAGAGGGGTGGAGGGTTAGAGACCCAGTACTTC
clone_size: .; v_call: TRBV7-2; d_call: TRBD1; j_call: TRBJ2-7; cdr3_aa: CASSSRVGQGMYEQYF; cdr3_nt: TGTGCCAGCAGCTCCAGGGTAGGACAGGGGATGTACGAGCAGTACTTC
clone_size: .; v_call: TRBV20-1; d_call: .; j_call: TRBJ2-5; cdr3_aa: CSASTRWGETQYF; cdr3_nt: TGCAGTGCTTCAACTAGGTGGGGAGAGACCCAGTACTTC
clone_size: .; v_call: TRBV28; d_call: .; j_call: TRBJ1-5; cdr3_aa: CASIPPGHSNQPQHF; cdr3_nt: TGTGCCAGCATCCCTCCAGGGCATAGCAATCAGCCCCAGCATTTT
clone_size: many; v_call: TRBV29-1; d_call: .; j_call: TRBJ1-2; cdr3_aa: CSVGGGGYGYTF; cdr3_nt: TGCAGCGTTGGGGGCGGTGGCTATGGCTACACCTTC
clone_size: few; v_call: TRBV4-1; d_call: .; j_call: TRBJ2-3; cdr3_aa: CASSQVIQGEEDTQYF; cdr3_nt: TGCGCCAGCAGCCAAGTAATCCAAGGAGAAGAGGATACGCAGTATTTT
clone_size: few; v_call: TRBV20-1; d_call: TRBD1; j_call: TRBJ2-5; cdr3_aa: CSARDQGAEETQYF; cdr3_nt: TGCAGTGCTAGAGATCAGGGGGCGGAGGAGACCCAGTACTTC
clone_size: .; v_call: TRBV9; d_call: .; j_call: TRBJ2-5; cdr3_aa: CASSAQGGLGETQYF; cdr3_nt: TGTGCCAGCAGTGCTCAGGGGGGGTTGGGAGAGACCCAGTACTTC